Shown below are 10 T cell receptor beta chains from a single sample sequenced in a study of blood T cells in healthy people across ages. PCR was performed a second time for about 7 to 12 cycles using a sample-barcoded 5' primer and a J-beta primer mix. TCRdb ran MiXCR on the 5' RACE reads and lists one entry per CDR3 protein. The sample includes roughly 650,000 distinct CDR3 sequences, 32% of them seen just once. Material for sequencing was blood. The receptors originated from a woman older than 75 in good health.

This chain joins TRBV7-2 and TRBJ1-5; 7 nucleotides match TRBD1. Germline CDR1 reads SGHTA; CDR2 reads FQGNSA. This CDR3 region has 16 residues. V lost 5 bases to trimming and J lost 4 bases; unmatched junction nucleotides: 11. CDR3 in amino acids: CASSLGLPGQNQPQHF. CDR3 coding DNA: TGTGCCAGCAGCCTTGGTTTGCCGGGACAGAATCAGCCCCAGCATTTT.

V gene TRBV7-2 combines with J gene TRBJ2-1, with D perhaps matching TRBD1 (5 bases). The V gene's germline CDR1 is SGHTA and CDR2 FQGNSA. V shed 5 bases and J shed 3 bases, with 14 bases lying between them. This CDR3 is 15 amino acids long. Here the CDR3 DNA reads TGTGCCAGCAGCCCGACCAAGGGGAACTACAATGAGCAGTTCTTC. This sequence encodes CASSPTKGNYNEQFF.

Remarks on this clonotype: This may be a read error: a much more frequent sequence differs by one nucleotide. The chain links TRBV5-1 to TRBJ2-7; possibly TRBD1 for D (6 bases). The CDR3 is 16 amino acids. Germline V gives CDR1 SGHRS, CDR2 YFSETQ. V was pared by 0 bases and J by 6 bases, with 19 bases between. The CDR3 loop is CASSLAHRVLTSEQYF. For the CDR3, the DNA is TGCGCCAGCAGCTTGGCCCACAGGGTACTCACTAGCGAGCAGTACTTC.

This clonotype was seen once. The CDR3 spells CASRPSGSYEQYF. The CDR3 coding sequence is TGTGCCAGCCGCCCCAGCGGCTCCTACGAGCAGTACTTC. This chain joins TRBV6-2 or TRBV6-3 and TRBJ2-7, with D maybe TRBD2 (5 bases). V was shortened by 8 bases and J by 0 bases, with 11 bases between the two germline ends. The CDR3 loop spans 13 amino acids. CDR1 and CDR2 from the germline V gene are MNHEY and SVGEGT.

This clonotype was detected a few times. This sequence joins TRBV6-2 or TRBV6-3 and TRBJ1-1, with D unclear. V was clipped by 4 bases and J by 6 bases, with 9 bases between them. Germline V lookup: CDR1 MNHEY, CDR2 SVGEGT. The CDR3 extends over 12 amino acids. CDR3 DNA: TGTGCCAGCAGTTCACGACCCGCTGAAGCTTTCTTT. Protein: CASSSRPAEAFF.

The sample holds many counts of this clonotype. The genes are TRBV6-5 and TRBJ2-5; no clear D gene. Looked up from germline, CDR1 is MNHEY and CDR2 is SVGAGI. Trimming shortened V by 8 bases and J by 4 bases, and 8 bases separated the two germline ends. The CDR3 totals 11 residues. The CDR3 region is CASGRAETQYF. DNA of the CDR3: TGTGCCAGCGGCCGCGCAGAGACCCAGTACTTC.

The chain carries TRBV7-2 and TRBJ2-5; D may correspond to TRBD1 or TRBD2 (6 bases each). V was clipped by 6 bases and J by 11 bases, with 22 bases between them. The CDR3 covers 14 residues. Germline-derived CDR1 and CDR2 are SGHTA and FQGNSA. The CDR3, as DNA: TGTGCCAGCAGACCGGGGCTAGGGGGGAATGAGCAGTACTTC. Protein: CASRPGLGGNEQYF.

The sample holds many counts of this clonotype. Here the CDR3 reads CSARDGTTNEKLFF. DNA for the CDR3: TGCAGTGCTCGTGACGGTACAACTAATGAAAAACTGTTTTTT. The chain couples TRBV20-1 to TRBJ1-4, with D uncertain. CDR3 length: 14 residues. The V end lost 5 bases, the J end lost 0 bases, and 10 bases lay between the germline ends. CDR1 and CDR2 (germline): DFQATT, SNEGSKA (reference sequence).

This clonotype showed up many times. The rearrangement links TRBV7-2 to TRBJ1-2; 10 bases match TRBD1. J gave up 2 bases and V 5 bases, and 8 bases lay outside the gene matches. The CDR3 covers 16 residues. Looked up from germline, CDR1 is SGHTA and CDR2 is FQGNSA. The CDR3 reads CASSPPRTGGNYGYTF. CDR3 in DNA: TGTGCCAGCAGCCCCCCCCGGACAGGGGGGAACTATGGCTACACCTTC.

This rearrangement joins TRBV18 to TRBJ2-1; D not resolved. CDR1 and CDR2 from the germline V gene are KGHSH and LQKENI. Trimming removed 2 bases from V and 5 bases from J, with 13 bases in between. CDR3 size: 15 residues. This chain's CDR3 is CASSPIIAQDNEQFF. The CDR3 DNA follows: TGTGCCAGCTCACCAATAATAGCTCAGGACAATGAGCAGTTCTTC.